Presented here are 11 T cell receptor beta chains from one specimen sequenced in a study of technical replicates of blood from several donors. Profiled with immunoSEQ multiplex PCR; TCRdb holds only in-frame clones, not every one. The sample shows about 75,000 clones, around 97% of them seen only once. Sample: T cells isolated from PBMCs. The receptors were gathered from a human donor in good health.

As DNA, the CDR3 is TGCGCCAGCAGGACCGGGACAACGAACACCGGGGAGCTGTTTTTT. It yields the protein CASRTGTTNTGELFF. The chain joins TRBV5-1 to TRBJ2-2; D is perhaps TRBD1 (6 bases). This CDR3 spans 15 amino acids. V was trimmed by 5 bases and J by 0 bases, leaving 11 bases between them. The germline CDR1 and CDR2 sequences are SGHRS and YFSETQ.

The chain uses TRBV6-1 and TRBJ2-3; a weak D match, TRBD2 (6 bases). Germline assignment: CDR1 MNHNS and CDR2 SASEGT. Between the trimmed V and J ends, which lost 6 bases and 4 bases, there was a span of 17 bases. This CDR3 comprises 15 residues. The CDR3 region is CASRALARGADTQYF. The CDR3 DNA sequence: TGTGCCAGCAGGGCACTAGCTCGTGGGGCAGATACGCAGTATTTT.

The J gene is TRBJ2-1, the V gene TRBV2; no reliable D call. The CDR3 has 12 amino acids. V lost 4 bases, J lost 14 bases, and 15 bases lay in between. Germline-derived CDR1 and CDR2 are SNHLY and FYNNEI. This chain's CDR3 is CASSGPQVFKFF. DNA of the CDR3: TGTGCCAGCAGTGGCCCTCAGGTTTTCAAGTTCTTC.

The chain is built from TRBV7-8 and TRBJ1-1; 9 positions match TRBD1. The CDR3 spans 16 residues. Germline V CDR1 and CDR2: SGHVS, FQNEAQ. V trimming: 5 bases; J trimming: 0 bases; junction bases outside the gene matches: 7. Here the CDR3 DNA reads TGTGCCAGCAGCCCCCTGAGGGACAGGGTGAACACTGAAGCTTTCTTT. It encodes CASSPLRDRVNTEAFF.

The V and J genes are TRBV11-3 and TRBJ1-4; 9 nucleotides align to TRBD1. The J segment lost 8 bases and the V segment lost 2 bases, leaving 6 bases of the junction unmatched. CDR1 is SGHNT, CDR2 YENEEA, per germline. This CDR3 contains 15 residues. CDR3: CASSLNRDRDEKLFF. The CDR3, as DNA: TGTGCCAGCAGCTTAAACCGGGACAGGGACGAAAAACTGTTTTTT.

This clone was observed once. J is TRBJ2-2 and V is TRBV18; D unclear. This CDR3 has 13 amino acids. CDR1 and CDR2 from the germline V gene are KGHSH and LQKENI. Trimming stripped 8 bases from V and 3 bases from J, with 10 bases between. Here the CDR3 reads CASPARDTGELFF. DNA of the CDR3: TGTGCCAGCCCCGCTCGGGACACCGGGGAGCTGTTTTTT.

The chain carries TRBV28 and TRBJ1-5; TRBD1 agrees at 8 bases. Germline V gene lookup returns CDR1 MDHEN and CDR2 SYDVKM. After removal of 2 bases from V and 6 bases from J, the junction contained 9 bases not matched to a gene. The CDR3 is made up of 16 amino acids. The CDR3 sequence is CASSLPDRVGGQPQHF. The CDR3 DNA sequence: TGTGCCAGCAGTTTACCGGACAGGGTGGGCGGTCAGCCCCAGCATTTT.

The V gene is TRBV7-3, the J gene TRBJ1-2; D not resolved. Per germline, CDR1 SGHTA and CDR2 FQGTGA. Trimming shortened V by 5 bases and J by 6 bases, and 19 bases separated the two germline ends. The CDR3 totals 15 residues. The CDR3 reads CASSLSGASEDGYTF. The CDR3 DNA follows: TGTGCCAGCAGCCTTTCCGGTGCATCTGAGGATGGCTACACCTTC.

This rearrangement joins TRBV14 to TRBJ1-2; 8 bases align to TRBD1. This CDR3 has 14 amino acids. Germline CDR1 reads SGHDN; CDR2 reads FVKESK. J lost 2 bases, V lost 3 bases, and 2 bases had no gene match. Here the CDR3 reads CASSHAGGNYGYTF. The CDR3 DNA reads as TGTGCCAGCAGCCACGCAGGGGGCAACTATGGCTACACCTTC.

The chain recombines TRBV28 with TRBJ2-1; TRBD1 matches 7 bases. The CDR3 is 14 residues long. The ends lost 8 bases at V and 7 bases at J; junction bases unmatched: 11. The germline CDR1 and CDR2 sequences are MDHEN and SYDVKM. Here the CDR3 reads CASQRSGQLNEQFF. The CDR3 DNA reads as TGTGCCAGCCAGCGCTCGGGACAGTTAAATGAGCAGTTCTTC.

The rearrangement links TRBV2 to TRBJ2-3; D is uncertain. V was shortened by 5 bases and J by 0 bases, with 12 bases between the two germline ends. Germline loops: CDR1 SNHLY, CDR2 FYNNEI. This CDR3 is built from 15 residues. CDR3 sequence: CASSKLLGSTDTQYF. As DNA, the CDR3 is TGTGCCAGCAGTAAGCTACTCGGTAGCACAGATACGCAGTATTTT.